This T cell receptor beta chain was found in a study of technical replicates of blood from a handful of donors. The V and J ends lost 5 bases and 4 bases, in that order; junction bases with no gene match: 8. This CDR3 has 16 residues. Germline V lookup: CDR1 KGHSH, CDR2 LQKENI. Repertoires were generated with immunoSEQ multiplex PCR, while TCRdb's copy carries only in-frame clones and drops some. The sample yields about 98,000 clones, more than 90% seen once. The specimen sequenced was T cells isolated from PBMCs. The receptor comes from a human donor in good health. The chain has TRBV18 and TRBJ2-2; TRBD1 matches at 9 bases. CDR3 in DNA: TGTGCCAGCTCAACAGCCGGGACAGGGTTCACCGGGGAGCTGTTTTTT. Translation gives CASSTAGTGFTGELFF.